The 18 T cell receptor beta chains below all came from one sample that was sequenced in a study of T cell responses to AZD1222 COVID-19 vaccine. Only in-frame clones appear in the TCRdb table, and some are missing; sequencing was by immunoSEQ multiplex PCR. The profile shows over 150,000 clones, approximately 92% of them singletons. The sequences come from peripheral blood, collected on day 0 of AZD1222 vaccination. The receptors derive from an adult in good health.

As DNA, the CDR3 is TGTGCCAGCAGCTTCACAGGGGATATCACCGGGGAGCTGTTTTTT. Protein: CASSFTGDITGELFF. V usage is TRBV7-2 and J usage is TRBJ2-2, with TRBD1 matching 7 bases. The CDR3 has 15 residues. Trimming at V came to 3 bases and at J to 4 bases, leaving 5 bases not matched to a gene. Germline loops: CDR1 SGHTA, CDR2 FQGNSA.

The chain employs TRBV3-1 (or the pseudogene TRBV3-2) and TRBJ2-7; perhaps TRBD2 as D (6 bases). Germline lookup yields CDR1 LGHDT and CDR2 YNNKEL (reference sequence). The CDR3 has 14 residues. Trimming removed 2 bases from V and 2 bases from J, with 10 bases in between. Here the CDR3 reads CASSQTGRPYEQYF. The CDR3 region has the DNA TGTGCCAGCAGCCAAACCGGGAGACCCTACGAGCAGTACTTC.

The chain couples TRBV7-9 to TRBJ1-2; a possible D gene is TRBD1 (6 bases). CDR1 and CDR2 from the germline V gene are SEHNR and FQNEAQ (reference sequence). This CDR3 has 15 amino acids. Trimming stripped 5 bases from V and 0 bases from J, with 13 bases between. This CDR3 is CASSRTVGANYGYTF. The CDR3 bases are TGTGCCAGCAGCCGGACAGTCGGAGCTAACTATGGCTACACCTTC. The full variable domain, with the rest looked up from reference TRBV7-9 and TRBJ1-2, is DTGVSQNPRHKITKRGQNVTFRCDPISEHNRLYWYRQTLGQGPEFLTYFQNEAQLEKSRLLSDRFSAERPKGSFSTLEIQRTEQGDSAMYLCASSRTVGANYGYTFGSGTRLTVV.

The genes are TRBV6-6 and TRBJ1-1; tentative D call: TRBD1 (5 bases). V lost 8 bases to trimming and J lost 7 bases, with 14 bases between them. In germline, CDR1 is MNHNY, CDR2 SVGAGI (reference sequence). The CDR3 totals 12 residues. The CDR3 DNA sequence: TGTGCCAGCCGAAGGGGCTCGAATGAAGCTTTCTTT. Protein: CASRRGSNEAFF.

This chain uses TRBV15 with TRBJ1-4; D remains unclear. The V and J ends lost 1 base and 7 bases respectively, with 16 bases between them. Germline V gene sequence: CDR1 LNHNV, CDR2 YYDKDF (reference sequence). This CDR3 has 16 residues. CDR3 sequence: CATSRADRTKREKLFF. The CDR3 DNA sequence: TGTGCCACCAGCAGAGCCGACCGGACCAAGCGTGAAAAACTGTTTTTT.

J is TRBJ2-5 and V is TRBV2, with 13 bases that match TRBD2. In germline, CDR1 is SNHLY, CDR2 FYNNEI. After removal of 7 bases from V and 4 bases from J, the junction contained 3 bases not matched to a gene. The length of the CDR3 is 14 residues. The CDR3 sequence is CASTRLAGGETQYF. CDR3 sequence (DNA): TGTGCCAGCACCAGACTAGCGGGAGGAGAGACCCAGTACTTC.

A few counts support this clone. The genes are TRBV19 and TRBJ2-7; the match to TRBD1 covers 9 bases. The length of the CDR3 is 14 residues. Unmatched junction bases numbered 9, after V lost 9 bases and J lost 3 bases. Germline-derived CDR1 and CDR2 are LNHDA and SQIVND (reference sequence). CDR3 sequence: CARMRTGECYEQYF. CDR3 in DNA: TGTGCCAGAATGAGGACAGGGGAATGCTACGAGCAGTACTTC.

This clone appeared a single time. This chain uses TRBV28 with TRBJ1-3; possibly TRBD1 for D (5 bases). The CDR3 has 15 residues. The germline V gene has CDR1 MDHEN and CDR2 SYDVKM. V shed 0 bases and J shed 2 bases, with 8 bases lying between them. This CDR3 is CASSLWGTAGNTIYF. The DNA for the CDR3 is TGTGCCAGCAGTTTATGGGGGACGGCTGGAAACACCATATATTTT.

This chain connects TRBV7-9 to TRBJ1-1; a possible D gene is TRBD1 (5 bases). CDR1 and CDR2 (germline): SEHNR, FQNEAQ (reference sequence). The CDR3 sequence is 14 residues long. The V gene lost 4 bases and the J gene lost 0 bases, with 9 bases spanning the gap. This CDR3 is CASSWDGMNTEAFF. CDR3 DNA sequence: TGTGCCAGCAGCTGGGACGGTATGAACACTGAAGCTTTCTTT.

This clone was counted a few times. The chain couples TRBV4-3 to TRBJ2-1; 14 bases map to TRBD2. The trim removed 1 base at V and 4 bases at J, leaving 0 bases unmatched. The CDR3 loop spans 16 amino acids. Germline V CDR1 and CDR2: LGHNA, YSLEER. The CDR3 DNA reads as TGCGCCAGCAGCCAAGGGACTAGCGGGGGGTACAATGAGCAGTTCTTC. Translating gives CASSQGTSGGYNEQFF.

Written as DNA, the CDR3 is TGTGCCAGCAGCTTGGAGGGGCAGGGGACTGAAGCTTTCTTT. Translating it yields CASSLEGQGTEAFF. V is TRBV5-4 and J is TRBJ1-1; weak D call: TRBD1 (6 bases). The CDR3 has 14 amino acids. Germline CDR1 is SGHNT and CDR2 is YYREEE (reference sequence). Trimming removed 0 bases at V and 5 bases at J, with 11 bases between.

Comments on this clone: Other DNA variants within this sample encode the same CDR3. The genes are TRBV19 and TRBJ1-5, with D possibly TRBD1 on 5 matching bases. Germline V lookup: CDR1 LNHDA, CDR2 SQIVND (reference sequence). The CDR3 runs 15 residues. V was trimmed by 1 base and J by 1 base, leaving 8 bases between them. CDR3 residues: CASSIGRVSNQPQHF. The CDR3 DNA reads TGTGCCAGTAGTATAGGCAGGGTCAGCAATCAGCCCCAGCATTTT.

This sequence joins TRBV30 and TRBJ1-2, with 10 bases that match TRBD1. This CDR3 is built from 14 residues. The V gene's germline CDR1 is GTSNPN and CDR2 SVGIG (reference sequence). Trimming took 4 bases from V and 8 from J; bases not matched to a gene: 10. The CDR3 is CAWNLRDRGGGYTF. CDR3 bases: TGTGCCTGGAATCTTAGGGACAGGGGAGGAGGCTACACCTTC.

The chain carries TRBV3-1 (or the pseudogene TRBV3-2) and TRBJ2-2; 7 bases are a match to TRBD2. J was trimmed by 0 bases and V by 7 bases; bases with no gene match: 5. The length of the CDR3 is 15 residues. Germline V lookup: CDR1 LGHDT, CDR2 YNNKEL (reference sequence). DNA for the CDR3: TGTGCCAGCATGACTAGCCCCGCGAACACCGGGGAGCTGTTTTTT. Its translation is CASMTSPANTGELFF.

J is TRBJ1-2 and V is TRBV2, with TRBD1 matching over 7 bases. V was pared by 10 bases and J by 4 bases, with 9 bases of the junction left unmatched. CDR1 is SNHLY, CDR2 FYNNEI, per germline. The CDR3 runs to 13 residues. The DNA for the CDR3 is TGTGCCATACCAACCGGACAGGCCTATGGCTACACCTTC. Translated: CAIPTGQAYGYTF.

The chain uses TRBV5-1 and TRBJ2-2; no definite D call. This CDR3 comprises 13 residues. V lost 2 bases, J lost 4 bases, and 6 bases lay in between. The germline gives CDR1 SGHRS, CDR2 YFSETQ. Here the CDR3 DNA reads TGCGCCAGCAGCTTTGGGTCCACCGGGGAGCTGTTTTTT. Protein: CASSFGSTGELFF.

This clone was observed once. The chain recombines TRBV29-1 with TRBJ1-2, with 7 bases lining up with TRBD1. The V segment lost 8 bases and the J segment 5 bases; nucleotides outside the gene matches: 5. The CDR3 is 11 amino acids. Germline V CDR1 and CDR2: SQVTM, ANQGSEA. The CDR3 region has the DNA TGCAGCTCGCAGGGGGATTATGGCTACACCTTC. Protein: CSSQGDYGYTF.

V and J are TRBV3-1 (or the pseudogene TRBV3-2) and TRBJ2-7; no reliable D call. The CDR3 has 13 residues. Germline loops: CDR1 LGHDT, CDR2 YNNKEL (reference sequence). The V end was cut by 1 base, the J end by 7 bases, with 11 bases between. DNA of the CDR3: TGTGCCAGCAGCCAAGCCGGGCCTCGGGAGCAGTACTTC. This sequence encodes CASSQAGPREQYF.